The sequence of this TCR beta chain was determined in a study of cytomegalovirus exposure and HLA in healthy donors. A remark on this clone: The antigen is undetermined.

Regarding the study as a whole: One variant, a missense change in DCLRE1C, was linked in a later analysis to TCR beta V- and J-gene trimming.

The CDR3 consists of 11 residues. CDR1 and CDR2 (germline): MNHEY, SVGAGI. V was trimmed by 2 bases and J by 6 bases, leaving 5 bases between them. PCR involved 60 Vbeta and 13 Jbeta primers. Profiling relied on immunoSEQ multiplex PCR, and the TCRdb table lists in-frame clones only, not all of them. This sample's table has about 140,000 clones. The specimen sequenced was PBMCs. The genes are TRBV6-5 and TRBJ2-7; the D gene is possibly TRBD1 (5 bases). This receptor was taken from a man in his forties in good health and CMV-seronegative. CDR3 DNA: TGTGCCAGCAGTTACGGGGCCGAGCAGTACTTC. Protein: CASSYGAEQYF.